This T cell receptor beta chain was sequenced for a study of T cells in Graves' hyperthyroidism and ophthalmopathy. Study results and caveats: Blood samples included most of the expanded thyroid clonotypes exceeding 0.001.

This CDR3 is built from 15 residues. V lost 1 base and J lost 7, with 14 bases in between. CDR1 MNHEY and CDR2 SVGEGT come from the germline V gene. Diagnosing involved the use of clinical symptoms, serum thyroxine and TRAb, thyroid ultrasound and orbital computed tomography. Turning to this clonotype: The antigen remains undetermined.

Using RNA transcripts as the source, TCR beta CDR3 regions were amplified. First-round RT-PCR of the TCR CDR3 relied on the HTBI primer set. TCRdb recomputed calls from the multiplex PCR reads with MiXCR, one row per CDR3 protein. The sample has 330,000 or so distinct CDR3 sequences; 18% are singletons. Sample: blood. This sequence was found in a woman aged 40 to 49 with Graves' ophthalmopathy. V and J are TRBV6-2 or TRBV6-3 and TRBJ1-5, with D unresolved. CDR3 sequence (DNA): TGTGCCAGCAGTTACTTGGAGGGTTATACGCAGCCCCAGCATTTT. Its translation is CASSYLEGYTQPQHF.